This TCR beta chain was sequenced during a study of blood T cell repertoires in COVID-19. This clone was detected only once. The V gene's germline CDR1 is MDHEN and CDR2 SYDVKM. With 5 bases clipped from V and 1 base from J, the junction kept 6 bases outside the gene matches. The CDR3 totals 15 residues. Here immunoSEQ multiplex PCR was the method, and the copy in TCRdb shows in-frame clones only, minus some. Found here are approximately 200,000 clones, about 82% of them singletons; the top ten hold 7.5% to 10%. Sequencing used PBMCs or T cells enriched from blood (not recorded which). V gene TRBV28 combines with J gene TRBJ2-5, with 8 bases identical to TRBD2. The sequence derives from a woman aged 25 to 39 who had recovered from COVID-19. CDR3 in amino acids: CASSLVAGLQETQYF. As DNA, the CDR3 is TGTGCCAGCAGTCTGGTAGCGGGGCTCCAAGAGACCCAGTACTTC.